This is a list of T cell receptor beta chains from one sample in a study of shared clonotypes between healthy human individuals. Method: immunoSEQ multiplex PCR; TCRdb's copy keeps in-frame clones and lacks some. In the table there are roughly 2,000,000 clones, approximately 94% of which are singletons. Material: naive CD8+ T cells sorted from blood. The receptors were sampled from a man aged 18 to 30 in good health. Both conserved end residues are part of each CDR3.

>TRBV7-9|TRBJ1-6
CASRSGTGGGSPLHF
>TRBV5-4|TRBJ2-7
CASRISGDYEQYF
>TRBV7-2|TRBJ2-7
CASSATGPYEQYF
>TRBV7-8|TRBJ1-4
CASSLDEKLFF
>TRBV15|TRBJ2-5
CATSTYFTGETQYF
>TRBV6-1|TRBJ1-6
CASSEGIGSPNNSPLHF
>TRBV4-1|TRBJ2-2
CASSHLGGELFF
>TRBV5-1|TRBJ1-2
CASSPRAAIGANYGYTF
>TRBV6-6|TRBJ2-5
CASMSGSSETQYF
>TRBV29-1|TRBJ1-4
CSVVGGEKLFF
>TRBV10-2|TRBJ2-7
CASSEGDRYEQYF
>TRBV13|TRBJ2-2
CASSLLYTGELFF
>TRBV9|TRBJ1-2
CASSTTGASFLGYTF
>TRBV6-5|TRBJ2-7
CASSLGTTYEQYF
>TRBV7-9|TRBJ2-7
CASSFAEGEQYF
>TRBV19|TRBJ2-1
CASSIGGINEQFF
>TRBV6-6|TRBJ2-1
CASSFGQGVYNEQFF
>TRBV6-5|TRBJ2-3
CASSTGTSTDTQYF
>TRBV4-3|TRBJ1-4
CASSQDRSTNEKLFF
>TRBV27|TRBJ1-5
CASTSGRGSNQPQHF
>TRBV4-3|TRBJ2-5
CASSQGGIEETQYF
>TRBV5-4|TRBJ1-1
CASVGATEAFF
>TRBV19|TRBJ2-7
CASSMGHLSYEQYF